This T cell receptor (beta chain) was recorded in a study of cytomegalovirus exposure and HLA in healthy donors. On this clone: Its antigen is unidentified.

Regarding the study as a whole: Some segments of the V type, notably TRBV6-2 and TRBV6-3, were excluded as indistinguishable.

Vbeta (60) and Jbeta (13) primers were used in the PCR. TCRdb's table, derived via immunoSEQ multiplex PCR, lists solely in-frame clones and lacks some. The sample comprises around 250,000 clones, about 81% of which are singletons, and approximately 8.4% rests with the top ten. In germline, CDR1 is SGHVS, CDR2 FNYEAQ. The CDR3 runs 14 residues. J was trimmed by 4 bases and V by 5 bases; bases with no gene match: 7. The sequenced material came from PBMCs. This receptor was identified in a woman in her sixties or seventies in good health and CMV-seropositive. This rearrangement joins TRBV7-6 to TRBJ2-7; 8 bases agree with TRBD1. CDR3 nucleotide sequence: TGTGCCAGCAGCAGAGACAGGGGTCCTTACGAGCAGTACTTC. Translation gives CASSRDRGPYEQYF.